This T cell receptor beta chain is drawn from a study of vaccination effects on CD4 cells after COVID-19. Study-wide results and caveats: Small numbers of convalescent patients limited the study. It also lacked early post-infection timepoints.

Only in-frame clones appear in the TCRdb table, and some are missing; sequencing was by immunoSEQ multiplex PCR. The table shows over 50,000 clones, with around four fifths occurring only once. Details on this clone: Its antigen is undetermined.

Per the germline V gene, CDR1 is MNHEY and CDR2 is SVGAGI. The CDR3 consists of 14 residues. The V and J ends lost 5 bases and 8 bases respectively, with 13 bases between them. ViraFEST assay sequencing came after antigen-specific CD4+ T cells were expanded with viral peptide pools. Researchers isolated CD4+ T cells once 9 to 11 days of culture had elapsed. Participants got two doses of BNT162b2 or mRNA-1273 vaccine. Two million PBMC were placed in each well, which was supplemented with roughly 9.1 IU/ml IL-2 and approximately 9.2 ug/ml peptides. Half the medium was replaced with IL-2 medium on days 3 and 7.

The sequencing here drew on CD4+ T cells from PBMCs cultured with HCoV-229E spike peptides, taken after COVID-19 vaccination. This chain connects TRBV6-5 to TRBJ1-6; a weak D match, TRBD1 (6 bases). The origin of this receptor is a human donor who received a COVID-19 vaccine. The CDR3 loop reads CASSTRGGDSPLHF. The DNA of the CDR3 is TGTGCCAGCAGTACCCGAGGGGGGGATTCACCCCTCCACTTT.